These T cell receptor beta chains were read from a single sample in a study of blood T cell repertoires in COVID-19. Profiling relied on immunoSEQ multiplex PCR, and the TCRdb table lists in-frame clones only, not all of them. This sample yields some 85,000 clones, of which more than 65% are seen a single time; 15% to 20% belongs to the top ten. Sequencing was carried out using peripheral blood. Every receptor here comes from a woman aged 80 or over with active or convalescent COVID-19. CDR3s include the opening cysteine and the closing phenylalanine or tryptophan. The D gene is left open where the match is weak. Size tells how often a clone was seen (once, few, many) or the class of an expanded clone, and some rows leave it out.

TRBV23-1,TRBD1,TRBJ2-5,-,TGCGCCAGCACCTCCGCGACAGGGGCCGAGACCCAGTACTTC,CASTSATGAETQYF
TRBV9,-,TRBJ1-1,-,TGTGCCAGCAGCGTAGCCGAGACAGGCGGTGAAGCTTTCTTT,CASSVAETGGEAFF
TRBV7-2,-,TRBJ2-2,-,TGTGCCAGCAGCTTATCCTTTAACACCGGGGAGCTGTTTTTT,CASSLSFNTGELFF
TRBV27,TRBD1,TRBJ1-1,-,TGTGCCAGCAGTACGGACAGGGGAAGGGCTGAAGCTTTCTTT,CASSTDRGRAEAFF
TRBV29-1,-,TRBJ1-4,many,TGCAGCGTTGAAGTACAGAATCTGAATGAAAAACTGTTTTTT,CSVEVQNLNEKLFF
TRBV27,TRBD2,TRBJ2-2,-,TGTGCCACCCAGGCAACTAGCGGGGGGGCCGGGGAGCTGTTTTTT,CATQATSGGAGELFF
TRBV6-5,-,TRBJ2-7,-,TGTGCCAGCAGTTACGGCGGGGACGCCTACGAGCAGTACTTC,CASSYGGDAYEQYF
TRBV5-4,-,TRBJ1-2,-,TGTGCCAGCACCCTTGGGGGGGGGTTCGGCTATGGCTACACCTTC,CASTLGGGFGYGYTF
TRBV7-9,TRBD1,TRBJ2-3,-,TGTGCCAGCAGCCAGGACAGGCCCACAGATACGCAGTATTTT,CASSQDRPTDTQYF
TRBV4-3,TRBD2,TRBJ2-7,-,TGCGCCAGCAGCCAAGATCACCTAGCGGGGGCATACGAGCAGTACTTC,CASSQDHLAGAYEQYF